A single sample is the source of the 15 T cell receptor beta chains below, sequenced in a study of technical replicates of blood from a few donors (TCRdb year 2017). The library was produced with the immunoSEQ multiplex PCR assay. Drawn from immuneACCESS, this table holds only the in-frame rearrangements with V and J called that TCRdb kept. Clones are partly lost; checked studies trace under half to an unresolved V gene and leave the rest unexplained. In this sample the table shows 75,000 to 100,000 clones, roughly 94% of which occur a single time. Of the sample, 0.33% is held by the ten largest clones. Sequences were obtained from T cells isolated from PBMCs. These receptors were obtained from a human donor in good health.

The V gene is TRBV9, the J gene TRBJ2-7; no definite D call. Germline V lookup: CDR1 SGDLS, CDR2 YYNGEE. Deletions cut 0 bases from V and 5 bases from J, with 12 bases between. The length of the CDR3 is 14 residues. CDR3 residues: CASSVGIAPHEQYF. The CDR3 DNA reads TGTGCCAGCAGCGTAGGGATAGCCCCTCACGAGCAGTACTTC.

The chain links TRBV29-1 to TRBJ2-3, with D uncertain. Trimming cost V 8 bases and J 0 bases, with 9 bases left between them. The CDR3 is 12 residues long. Germline loops: CDR1 SQVTM, CDR2 ANQGSEA. This CDR3 reads CSLATSTDTQYF. CDR3 nucleotide sequence: TGCAGCCTTGCTACTAGCACAGATACGCAGTATTTT.

The chain couples TRBV11-3 to TRBJ2-3; D gene uncertain. Trimming shortened V by 7 bases and J by 6 bases, and 14 bases separated the two germline ends. This CDR3 spans 13 amino acids. CDR1 SGHNT and CDR2 YENEEA come from the germline V gene. The chain's CDR3 is CASTQPDEDTQYF. CDR3 nucleotides: TGTGCCAGCACTCAACCCGATGAGGATACGCAGTATTTT.

The chain recombines TRBV5-1 with TRBJ2-1; D may be TRBD2 (6 bases). The germline V and J ends were trimmed by 0 bases and 3 bases, with 10 bases remaining between them. Germline CDR1 SGHRS, CDR2 YFSETQ. This CDR3 spans 15 amino acids. The CDR3 DNA follows: TGCGCCAGCAGCTTGGCGGGGGACGGCTACAATGAGCAGTTCTTC. This sequence encodes CASSLAGDGYNEQFF.

Of note for this clone: A junction end diverges from the germline sequence, so it may reflect a read error. Other DNA sequences in this sample translate to the same CDR3. The chain is built from TRBV10-3 and TRBJ1-2; maybe TRBD1 (6 bases). The germline V gene encodes CDR1 ENHRY and CDR2 SYGVKD. This CDR3 region has 11 residues. The CDR3 loop reads CAILQGIGYTF. Written as DNA, the CDR3 is TGCGCCATCTTACAGGGCATAGGCTACACCTTC.

This clone was detected only once. V and J are TRBV4-1 and TRBJ2-5; D is unclear. Deletions cut 2 bases from V and 2 bases from J, with 12 bases between. The CDR3 totals 15 residues. CDR1 and CDR2 (germline): MGHRA, YSYEKL. CDR3 amino acids: CASSQFTGGQETQYF. The CDR3 DNA sequence: TGCGCCAGCAGCCAATTCACTGGCGGACAAGAGACCCAGTACTTC.

The chain is built from TRBV21-1 and TRBJ1-3; the DNA was not compared with TRBD1, the D call given in the table. TRBV21-1 is annotated as a pseudogene. This CDR3 spans 16 amino acids. For the CDR3, the DNA is TGTGCCAGCAGCAAGTCCCCGGACAGGGGTAGAAACACCATATATTTT. This gives the protein CASSKSPDRGRNTIYF.

The genes are TRBV6-5 and TRBJ2-7, with D possibly being TRBD1 (6 bases). V was cut by 5 bases and J by 0 bases, with 11 bases left in between. This CDR3 is built from 14 residues. Germline V gene data show CDR1 as MNHEY and CDR2 as SVGAGI. The CDR3 is CASSQQGYSYEQYF. The CDR3 bases are TGTGCCAGCAGTCAACAGGGATACTCCTACGAGCAGTACTTC.

Remarks on this clone: Here the CDR3 omits its conserved ending phenylalanine or tryptophan, so a read error is the likely source. Because the CDR3's place on the DNA is in doubt, the DNA is left out and the CDR3 is given as listed by TCRdb. The rearrangement joins TRBV11-2 to TRBJ1-1; TRBD1 is the table's D call and was not checked against the DNA. Germline V gene data show CDR1 as SGHAT and CDR2 as FQNNGV. The CDR3 has 12 residues if both end residues are counted. CDR3 in amino acids: CASSFRIRFHIR.

The rearrangement joins TRBV28 to TRBJ2-1; 10 nucleotides align to TRBD1. The CDR3 totals 17 residues. The J segment lost 1 base and the V segment lost 4 bases, leaving 7 bases of the junction unmatched. Germline V CDR1 and CDR2: MDHEN, SYDVKM. CDR3 nucleotides: TGTGCCAGCAGTTCTGGACAGGGGGAAATGTCCTACAATGAGCAGTTCTTC. Amino acid sequence: CASSSGQGEMSYNEQFF.

The chain uses TRBV6-5 and TRBJ1-2; TRBD1 agrees at 8 bases. CDR1 is MNHEY, CDR2 SVGAGI, per germline. With V trimmed by 5 bases and J by 2 bases, 7 bases remained unmatched. This CDR3 contains 15 residues. The CDR3 nucleotides are TGTGCCAGCAGTCAACAGGGGGTATCGAACTATGGCTACACCTTC. Encoded protein: CASSQQGVSNYGYTF.

The V call is TRBV9, the J call TRBJ2-6, with 7 bases aligning to TRBD1. The CDR3 spans 15 residues. The germline V gene encodes CDR1 SGDLS and CDR2 YYNGEE. Trimming removed 3 bases from V and 4 bases from J; junction bases left unmatched: 4. CDR3 region: CASSEGALGANVLTF. CDR3 sequence (DNA): TGTGCCAGCAGCGAGGGGGCCCTCGGGGCCAACGTCCTGACTTTC.

The J gene is TRBJ1-1, the V gene TRBV30; TRBD1 matches 8 bases. The CDR3 spans 13 residues. Germline lookup yields CDR1 GTSNPN and CDR2 SVGIG (reference sequence). V gave up 5 bases and J gave up 2 bases; unmatched junction bases: 4. In DNA, the CDR3 is TGTGCCTGGGGACAGGGTGCCAACACTGAAGCTTTCTTT. As protein: CAWGQGANTEAFF. The full variable domain, rest sourced from reference TRBV30 and TRBJ1-1, is SQTIHQWPATLVQPVGSPLSLECTVEGTSNPNLYWYRQAAGRGLQLLFYSVGIGQISSEVPQNLSASRPQDRQFILSSKKLLLSDSGFYLCAWGQGANTEAFFGQGTRLTVV.

The chain employs TRBV7-8 and TRBJ2-2; D not certain. CDR1 and CDR2 from the germline V gene are SGHVS and FQNEAQ. The V and J ends lost 5 bases and 9 bases respectively, with 10 bases between them. The CDR3 sequence is 12 residues long. CDR3 amino acids: CASSPPLWELFF. The CDR3 nucleotides are TGTGCCAGCAGCCCTCCGCTATGGGAGCTGTTTTTT. The variable domain in full, completed from reference TRBV7-8 and TRBJ2-2, reads GAGVSQSPRYKVAKRGQDVALRCDPISGHVSLFWYQQALGQGPEFLTYFQNEAQLDKSGLPSDRFFAERPEGSVSTLKIQRTQQEDSAVYLCASSPPLWELFFGEGSRLTVL.

This clone was detected only once. The chain employs TRBV7-9 and TRBJ1-2; the match to TRBD1 covers 7 bases. This CDR3 contains 12 residues. V lost 9 bases and J lost 7; bases outside the gene matches: 8. Germline CDR1 SEHNR, CDR2 FQNEAQ (reference sequence). This chain's CDR3 is CASQPGGGGYTF. CDR3 coding DNA: TGTGCCAGTCAGCCAGGGGGAGGTGGCTACACCTTC.